One and the same sample provided the 11 T cell receptor beta chains below, sequenced in a study of T cells in Graves' hyperthyroidism and ophthalmopathy (dated by TCRdb to the late 2010s). Library generation was performed with multiplex PCR. Data came from an Illumina HiSeq 2000. The TCR beta CDR3 regions were amplified from the RNA transcripts. A first-round RT-PCR of the TCR CDR3 used the HTBI primer set with the Qiagen OneStep RT-PCR kit. The public reads were quality trimmed at Q25 with fastp and then assembled into clones with MiXCR by TCRdb, keeping productive beta chains. A single entry per CDR3 protein holds the most common genes and DNA from its merged rows. For this sample the table gives 500,000 to 600,000 distinct CDR3 sequences, of which about 43% were detected only once. Approximately 8.4% of the sample belongs to the ten largest clones. The sequenced material came from peripheral blood or thyroid tissue (not recorded which). Source of these receptors: a woman aged 18 to 35 with Graves' hyperthyroidism.

For this clonotype: One junction end disagrees with the germline gene, perhaps due to a read error. The chain recombines TRBV10-2 with TRBJ1-2; possibly TRBD1 for D (6 bases). There are 12 residues in the CDR3. The germline V gene has CDR1 WSHSY and CDR2 SAAADI. This CDR3 reads CAISERGAGYTF. CDR3 nucleotides: TGCGCCATCAGTGAGCGGGGGGCTGGCTACACCTTC.

The V and J genes are TRBV20-1 and TRBJ1-6; a possible D gene is TRBD1 (5 bases). Trimming removed 2 bases at V and 5 bases at J, with 10 bases between. This CDR3 is 14 amino acids long. Germline lookup yields CDR1 DFQATT and CDR2 SNEGSKA (reference sequence). Here the CDR3 reads CSARSGADNSPLHF. The CDR3, as DNA: TGCAGTGCTAGATCTGGGGCGGATAATTCACCCCTCCACTTT.

The chain has TRBV5-4 and TRBJ2-2, with a possible D match to TRBD2 (6 bases). Germline V gene sequence: CDR1 SGHNT, CDR2 YYREEE (reference sequence). The length of the CDR3 is 15 residues. The V end lost 6 bases, the J end lost 5 bases, and 17 bases lay between the germline ends. CDR3 sequence: CASTPVEGGTGELFF. CDR3 DNA: TGTGCCAGCACCCCGGTGGAGGGAGGAACCGGGGAGCTGTTTTTT.

This clonotype was seen only once. The gene calls are TRBV20-1 and TRBJ2-7; tentative D call: TRBD1 (6 bases). CDR1 and CDR2 (germline): DFQATT, SNEGSKA (reference sequence). The CDR3 is 14 amino acids. V shed 0 bases and J shed 2 bases, with 11 bases lying between them. CDR3 sequence reads: CSARDLRGTYEQYF. The CDR3 DNA reads TGCAGTGCTAGAGACCTCAGGGGCACCTACGAGCAGTACTTC.

This clonotype was seen ten or more times. The chain couples TRBV11-2 to TRBJ2-7; TRBD2 agrees at 13 bases. The CDR3 contains 15 residues. The trim removed 5 bases at V and 5 bases at J, leaving 6 bases unmatched. CDR1 is SGHAT, CDR2 FQNNGV, per germline. The CDR3 loop reads CASSIRTSGSNEQYF. CDR3 in DNA: TGTGCCAGCAGCATCCGGACTAGCGGGAGCAACGAGCAGTACTTC.

The chain joins TRBV2 to TRBJ2-3; 12 positions match TRBD1. This CDR3 contains 19 residues. V lost 8 bases, J lost 2 bases, and 17 bases stayed unmatched. CDR1 and CDR2 (germline): SNHLY, FYNNEI. CDR3 in amino acids: CASGIPGQGARGDTDTQYF. The CDR3 DNA is TGTGCCAGCGGAATTCCGGGACAGGGGGCGCGGGGTGACACAGATACGCAGTATTTT.

This chain uses TRBV19 with TRBJ2-1; D ambiguous. V was clipped by 1 base and J by 0 bases, with 10 bases between them. This CDR3 region has 16 residues. Looked up from germline, CDR1 is LNHDA and CDR2 is SQIVND (reference sequence). The CDR3 reads CASSIVARSSYNEQFF. The CDR3 bases are TGTGCCAGTAGTATAGTGGCACGAAGCTCCTACAATGAGCAGTTCTTC.

The table lists this clonotype with many counts. In nucleotides, the CDR3 is TGTGCCAGCAGCTTAGAGTTAGCATTCTACGAGCAGTACTTC. This translates into CASSLELAFYEQYF. The chain combines TRBV7-2 with TRBJ2-7; no firm D call. Germline V gives CDR1 SGHTA, CDR2 FQGNSA. CDR3 length: 14 amino acids. Trimming took off 1 base at V and 3 bases at J, with 10 bases between the two ends.

This clonotype was detected many times. CDR3 protein: CASSMDNQVHSQPQHF. CDR3 in DNA: TGTGCCAGTAGTATGGACAACCAGGTACACAGTCAGCCCCAGCATTTT. The V and J genes are TRBV19 and TRBJ1-5; D is perhaps TRBD1 (5 bases). V was trimmed by 3 bases and J by 6 bases, leaving 18 bases between them. Germline CDR1 is LNHDA and CDR2 is SQIVND (reference sequence). The CDR3 length is 16 residues. The full variable domain, its missing parts supplied by reference TRBV19 and TRBJ1-5, is DGGITQSPKYLFRKEGQNVTLSCEQNLNHDAMYWYRQDPGQGLRLIYYSQIVNDFQKGDIAEGYSVSREKKESFPLTVTSAQKNPTAFYLCASSMDNQVHSQPQHFGDGTRLSIL.

CDR3 DNA: TGTGCCAGCAGCTTTGGTAATAGCGGGAGAGAGGAGCAGTTCTTC. Protein product: CASSFGNSGREEQFF. This sequence joins TRBV7-3 and TRBJ2-7; TRBD2 matches 9 bases. With the DNA end fitting TRBJ2-1 better, the J assignment may be wrong. Looked up from germline, CDR1 is SGHTA and CDR2 is FQGTGA. The length of the CDR3 is 15 residues.

This clonotype turned up a few times. The gene calls are TRBV24-1 and TRBJ2-1; no definite D call. Germline CDR1 and CDR2: KGHDR and SFDVKD. The V end was cut by 1 base, the J end by 5 bases, with 8 bases between. This CDR3 spans 14 amino acids. CDR3 in amino acids: CATSDFLKNNEQFF. The CDR3 DNA reads as TGTGCCACCAGTGATTTTTTGAAAAACAATGAGCAGTTCTTC.